One sample yielded the 15 T cell receptor beta chains listed below, sequenced in a study of early T cells in non-severe SARS-CoV-2 infection. MiXCR, run by TCRdb on the 5' RACE reads, gives a single entry per CDR3 protein. The sample has about 36,000 distinct CDR3 sequences; less than 7% are singletons. The sequencing here drew on whole blood, taken at baseline. The receptors originated from an adult who was a healthcare worker with PCR-confirmed SARS-CoV-2 infection or an uninfected control (not recorded which).

This clonotype was counted at least ten times. The J gene is TRBJ2-1, the V gene TRBV2; 13 bases map to TRBD2. The germline V gene has CDR1 SNHLY and CDR2 FYNNEI. V was pared by 9 bases and J by 7 bases, with 3 bases of the junction left unmatched. The CDR3 runs to 13 residues. CDR3 DNA: TGTGCCAGTTGGACTAGCGGGAGTAATGAGCAGTTCTTC. Its protein is CASWTSGSNEQFF.

This clonotype was seen many times. The chain employs TRBV4-3 and TRBJ2-1; TRBD2 matches at 9 bases. The CDR3 loop spans 17 amino acids. Losses at the gene ends were 1 base for V and 5 bases for J; bases not matched to a gene: 9. CDR1 is LGHNA and CDR2 is YSLEER in the germline V gene. The CDR3 protein is CASSQGVGSGRDNEQFF. The CDR3 DNA reads TGCGCCAGCAGCCAAGGCGTAGGTAGCGGGAGAGACAATGAGCAGTTCTTC.

There are many counts of this clonotype. V usage is TRBV11-2 and J usage is TRBJ2-5; the match to TRBD2 covers 7 bases. With 6 bases clipped from V and 1 base from J, the junction kept 8 bases outside the gene matches. CDR3 length: 15 residues. The germline V gene has CDR1 SGHAT and CDR2 FQNNGV. CDR3 coding DNA: TGTGCCAGCAGTCGGACGGGGGGACCCCAAGAGACCCAGTACTTC. It is translated as CASSRTGGPQETQYF.

This clonotype was detected many times. This sequence joins TRBV20-1 and TRBJ1-5; D is uncertain. The CDR3 extends over 12 amino acids. V lost 3 bases and J lost 3, with 6 bases in between. Germline V gene sequence: CDR1 DFQATT, CDR2 SNEGSKA (reference sequence). The CDR3 protein is CSASRYNQPQHF. CDR3 nucleotides: TGCAGTGCTAGCCGATACAATCAGCCCCAGCATTTT.

This sequence joins TRBV20-1 and TRBJ1-1; 8 nucleotides line up with TRBD1. The CDR3 runs to 15 residues. V dropped 3 bases and J dropped 4; count of bases not matched to a gene: 10. From germline, CDR1 is DFQATT and CDR2 SNEGSKA (reference sequence). CDR3 sequence reads: CSARYRDRLITEAFF. Written as DNA, the CDR3 is TGCAGTGCTAGGTACCGGGACAGGCTTATCACTGAAGCTTTCTTT.

This clonotype was seen repeatedly, ten times or more. The genes are TRBV30 and TRBJ2-7; 7 bases align to TRBD1. The CDR3 runs to 13 residues. Unmatched junction bases numbered 9, after V lost 8 bases and J lost 2 bases. The germline gives CDR1 GTSNPN, CDR2 SVGIG (reference sequence). The DNA of the CDR3 is TGTGCCCTAACCCGGGACAGACCCTACGAGCAGTACTTC. Translation gives CALTRDRPYEQYF.

This clonotype was seen repeatedly, ten times or more. The CDR3 protein is CASSLGGSTGELFF. CDR3 coding DNA: TGTGCCAGCAGCTTAGGCGGGAGTACCGGGGAGCTGTTTTTT. The rearrangement joins TRBV7-9 to TRBJ2-2; 7 nucleotides match TRBD2. CDR3 length: 14 amino acids. Germline trimming cut 1 base from V and 5 bases from J; bases unmatched to any gene: 1. CDR1 and CDR2 (germline): SEHNR, FQNEAQ (reference sequence).

The V call is TRBV14, the J call TRBJ1-4, with a possible D match to TRBD1 (5 bases). Germline lookup yields CDR1 SGHDN and CDR2 FVKESK. This CDR3 comprises 15 residues. The germline V and J ends were trimmed by 4 bases and 7 bases, with 16 bases remaining between them. DNA for the CDR3: TGTGCCAGCAGCCGGGGGAACCTAAAGGGTGAAAAACTGTTTTTT. It specifies CASSRGNLKGEKLFF.

In this sample, this clonotype turned up many times. V is TRBV13 and J is TRBJ2-1; D is possibly TRBD2 (5 bases). This CDR3 is built from 18 residues. The V gene lost 1 base and the J gene lost 8 bases, with 24 bases spanning the gap. In germline, CDR1 is PRHDT, CDR2 FYEKMQ (reference sequence). DNA of the CDR3: TGTGCCAGCAGCTTAGCTACCCAACCGAGCGGCCCTTACGATGAGCAGTTCTTC. Protein: CASSLATQPSGPYDEQFF.

This chain connects TRBV9 to TRBJ1-3; possibly TRBD1 for D (6 bases). Germline CDR1 is SGDLS and CDR2 is YYNGEE. Trimming took 4 bases from V and 1 from J, leaving 12 bases between them. The CDR3 is made up of 15 amino acids. The CDR3: CASSSQGLSGNTIYF. The CDR3 nucleotides read TGTGCCAGCAGCTCACAGGGTCTATCTGGAAACACCATATATTTT.

The chain joins TRBV30 to TRBJ2-7; maybe TRBD2 (6 bases). Germline V lookup: CDR1 GTSNPN, CDR2 SVGIG (reference sequence). V was clipped by 0 bases and J by 5 bases, with 8 bases between them. CDR3 length: 12 residues. The CDR3, as DNA: TGTGCCTGGAGTGTGACGGGGGACGAGCAGTACTTC. Translating it yields CAWSVTGDEQYF. Drawing the rest from reference TRBV30 and TRBJ2-7, the complete variable domain is SQTIHQWPATLVQPVGSPLSLECTVEGTSNPNLYWYRQAAGRGLQLLFYSVGIGQISSEVPQNLSASRPQDRQFILSSKKLLLSDSGFYLCAWSVTGDEQYFGPGTRLTVT.

CDR3 nucleotides: TGTGCCAGCAGCCCTGCTAGCGGGAGGACCACAGATACGCAGTATTTT. This sequence encodes CASSPASGRTTDTQYF. The chain uses TRBV6-5 and TRBJ2-3; 11 positions agree with TRBD2. This CDR3 comprises 16 residues. Germline CDR1 MNHEY, CDR2 SVGAGI. V trimming: 6 bases; J trimming: 2 bases; junction bases outside the gene matches: 7.

This chain uses TRBV10-2 with TRBJ2-1; 14 bases agree with TRBD2. There are 15 residues in the CDR3. Per germline, CDR1 WSHSY and CDR2 SAAADI. Losses at the gene ends were 8 bases for V and 10 bases for J; bases not matched to a gene: 10. CDR3 coding DNA: TGCGCCAGCTATCCGGGACTAGCGGGAGTAGAGGAGCAGTTCTTC. This sequence encodes CASYPGLAGVEEQFF.

This clonotype was picked up a small number of times. The CDR3 nucleotides are TGTGCCTGGTGCCCCGGGGGTCCCTACGAGCAGTACTTC. This codes for CAWCPGGPYEQYF. V and J are TRBV30 and TRBJ2-7; D is perhaps TRBD2 (6 bases). Germline CDR1 reads GTSNPN; CDR2 reads SVGIG (reference sequence). The CDR3 length is 13 residues. Trimming cost V 5 bases and J 2 bases, with 13 bases left between them.

The CDR3 bases are TGTGCCAGCAGTTTGTCGGCGCGTTCCGAGCAGTACTTC. Residues: CASSLSARSEQYF. This sequence joins TRBV11-1 and TRBJ2-7; no clear D. Germline V gene sequence: CDR1 SGHAT, CDR2 FQDESV (reference sequence). This CDR3 has 13 residues. Trimming took 6 bases from V and 6 from J, leaving 15 bases between them.